The 12 T cell receptor beta chains listed next were all sequenced from one sample in a study of T cell changes during pregnancy in multiple sclerosis. Repertoires were generated with immunoSEQ multiplex PCR, while TCRdb's copy carries only in-frame clones and drops some. The table lists under 95,000 clones, 80% to 95% of them singletons. This material consisted of peripheral blood, taken in the second trimester of pregnancy. These receptors were obtained from a female donor with multiple sclerosis, enrolled in a pregnancy study.

This rearrangement joins TRBV15 to TRBJ2-7; D gene ambiguous. Germline loops: CDR1 LNHNV, CDR2 YYDKDF (reference sequence). This CDR3 comprises 16 residues. V lost 0 bases, J lost 3 bases, and 15 bases lay in between. CDR3 region: CATSRDWSAEDYEQYF. Here the CDR3 DNA reads TGTGCCACCAGCAGAGATTGGAGCGCGGAAGACTACGAGCAGTACTTC. Supplemented by reference TRBV15 and TRBJ2-7, the full variable domain reads DAMVIQNPRYQVTQFGKPVTLSCSQTLNHNVMYWYQQKSSQAPKLLFHYYDKDFNNEADTPDNFQSRRPNTSFCFLDIRSPGLGDTAMYLCATSRDWSAEDYEQYFGPGTRLTVT.

The gene calls are TRBV5-3 and TRBJ1-2; D may be TRBD1 (6 bases). TRBV5-3 is reported as an ORF; its role is uncertain. The CDR3 extends over 14 amino acids. Between the trimmed V and J ends, which lost 4 bases and 4 bases, there was a span of 14 bases. The CDR3 bases are TGTGCCAGAAGCGGGGGGGGCCCACTCTATGGCTACACCTTC. It codes for CARSGGGPLYGYTF.

In its sample, this clone was seen once. The V and J genes are TRBV11-2 and TRBJ2-3; 10 bases are shared with TRBD1. CDR3 length equals 16 residues. Germline V gives CDR1 SGHAT, CDR2 FQNNGV. After removal of 6 bases from V and 1 base from J, the junction contained 7 bases not matched to a gene. The CDR3 here is CASSPTGGWGTDTQYF. The CDR3 nucleotides are TGTGCCAGCAGTCCGACAGGGGGCTGGGGCACAGATACGCAGTATTTT.

The rearrangement links TRBV28 to TRBJ2-2; 8 bases match TRBD1. With V trimmed by 5 bases and J by 8 bases, 4 bases remained unmatched. The CDR3 runs 13 residues. Germline V lookup: CDR1 MDHEN, CDR2 SYDVKM. The DNA of the CDR3 is TGTGCCAGCAGTGACAGGGGAATTGGGGAGCTGTTTTTT. It yields the protein CASSDRGIGELFF.

This chain uses TRBV5-1 with TRBJ2-2; 9 bases align to TRBD2. The J segment lost 5 bases and the V segment lost 0 bases, leaving 8 bases of the junction unmatched. The CDR3 spans 17 residues. Looked up from germline, CDR1 is SGHRS and CDR2 is YFSETQ. The CDR3 loop is CASSLARSGRGTGELFF. CDR3 DNA: TGCGCCAGCAGCTTGGCCCGTAGCGGGAGAGGAACCGGGGAGCTGTTTTTT.

This chain uses TRBV11-2 with TRBJ1-2; 9 nucleotides align to TRBD1. This CDR3 spans 12 amino acids. The junction had 5 bases not matched to a gene; V was cut back by 8 bases and J by 7 bases. Germline CDR1 and CDR2: SGHAT and FQNNGV. The CDR3 spells CASSSGQGGYTF. DNA of the CDR3: TGTGCCAGCTCGTCGGGACAGGGTGGCTACACCTTC.

The J gene is TRBJ2-7, the V gene TRBV2; the match to TRBD1 covers 8 bases. V trimming: 8 bases; J trimming: 2 bases; junction bases outside the gene matches: 8. The CDR3 is made up of 14 amino acids. Per the germline V gene, CDR1 is SNHLY and CDR2 is FYNNEI. CDR3: CASWQGALTYEQYF. DNA for the CDR3: TGTGCCAGCTGGCAGGGGGCCCTCACCTACGAGCAGTACTTC.

This chain links TRBV27 with TRBJ2-5, with 13 nucleotides matching TRBD2. The CDR3 is made up of 20 amino acids. CDR1 MNHEY and CDR2 SMNVEV come from the germline V gene (reference sequence). V shed 2 bases, J shed 3 bases, and the junction held 15 bases outside the gene matches. CDR3: CASSLRWTGLAGLKEETQYF. CDR3 DNA: TGTGCCAGCAGTTTAAGATGGACGGGACTAGCGGGACTCAAGGAAGAGACCCAGTACTTC.

The chain links TRBV28 to TRBJ2-2, with TRBD1 identical over 8 bases. CDR3 length: 15 amino acids. V lost 6 bases to trimming and J lost 5 bases; unmatched junction nucleotides: 8. Germline V CDR1 and CDR2: MDHEN, SYDVKM. CDR3 residues: CASSLGQGETGELFF. The CDR3 DNA follows: TGTGCCAGCAGCCTTGGACAGGGAGAAACCGGGGAGCTGTTTTTT.

J is TRBJ2-5 and V is TRBV5-8; D ambiguous. The CDR3 runs 16 residues. Germline V gene lookup returns CDR1 SGHTS and CDR2 YDEGEE. Trimming cost V 0 bases and J 7 bases, with 19 bases left between them. The CDR3 spells CASSLVGLTHSGTQYF. DNA for the CDR3: TGTGCCAGCAGCTTGGTGGGTCTGACCCACAGTGGGACCCAGTACTTC.

The V call is TRBV25-1, the J call TRBJ2-6; D perhaps matches TRBD1 (6 bases). V shed 7 bases and J shed 2 bases, with 15 bases lying between them. The CDR3 contains 16 residues. The germline V gene encodes CDR1 MGHDK and CDR2 SYGVNS. The chain's CDR3 is CASTPQGPAGANVLTF. The CDR3 region has the DNA TGTGCCAGCACCCCCCAGGGGCCAGCTGGGGCCAACGTCCTGACTTTC.

This chain's CDR3 is CASSLKQTSVNEQFF. DNA for the CDR3: TGTGCCAGCAGCTTGAAACAGACTAGCGTCAATGAGCAGTTCTTC. The V gene is TRBV6-5, the J gene TRBJ2-1; TRBD2 matches 8 bases. CDR1 is MNHEY, CDR2 SVGAGI, per germline. The ends lost 6 bases at V and 6 bases at J; junction bases unmatched: 10. The CDR3 contains 15 residues.